This T cell receptor beta chain was profiled in a study of blood T cell repertoires in COVID-19. The overall study: COVID-19 samples from acute and convalescent phases originated in the United States, Italy and Spain. Sample material is recorded as cDNA or gDNA derived from T cells, B-cell-depleted T cells, or PBMCs.

Original data processing: It was from reference gene primer amplification that nucleated cell counts were estimated. TCRdb's table, derived via immunoSEQ multiplex PCR, lists solely in-frame clones and lacks some. Clonal size and the V and J genes are those of that table, whereas D and trimming came from the DNA. The table has under 200,000 clones, about 86% seen once. The length of the CDR3 is 14 residues. CDR1 is MNHEY and CDR2 is SVGAGI in the germline V gene. V was clipped by 6 bases and J by 7 bases, with 16 bases between them. Sequenced material: peripheral blood. This chain joins TRBV6-5 and TRBJ2-1; no reliable D call. The TCR sequence derives from a man aged 18 to 35 with active or convalescent COVID-19. The CDR3 DNA sequence: TGTGCCAGCAGATCAGCTCTCCCGAGGAATGAGCAGTTCTTC. As protein: CASRSALPRNEQFF.